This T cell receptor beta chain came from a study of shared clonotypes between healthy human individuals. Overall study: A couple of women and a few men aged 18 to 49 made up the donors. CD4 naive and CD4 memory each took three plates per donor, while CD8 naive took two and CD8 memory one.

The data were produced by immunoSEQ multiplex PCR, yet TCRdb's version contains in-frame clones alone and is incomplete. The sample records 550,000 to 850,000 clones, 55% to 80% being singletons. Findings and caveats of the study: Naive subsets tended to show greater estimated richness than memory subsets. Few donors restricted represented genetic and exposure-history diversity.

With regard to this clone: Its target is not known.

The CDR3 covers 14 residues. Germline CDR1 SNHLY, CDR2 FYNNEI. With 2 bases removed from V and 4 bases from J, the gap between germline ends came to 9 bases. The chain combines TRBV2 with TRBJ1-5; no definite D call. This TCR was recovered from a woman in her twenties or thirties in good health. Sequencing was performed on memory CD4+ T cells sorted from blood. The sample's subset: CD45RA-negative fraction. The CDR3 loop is CASSEPLRNQPQHF. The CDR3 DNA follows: TGTGCCAGCAGTGAACCACTTCGAAATCAGCCCCAGCATTTT.